This note documents a single TCR beta chain sequence. Its recognized antigen is unknown. The sample holds no much larger clone one base away, and base qualities are not on file. Per the publication, the treatment or condition label means: roughly nine-day PBMC culture with coronavirus spike peptide pools or control peptides (ViraFEST assay). The ViraFEST assay, used in the study, expanded antigen-specific T cells with peptide pools and then identified the expanded clonotypes through TCR sequencing. The convalescent patients' positive SARS-CoV-2 PCR tests fell between March and December 2020, which was before the Alpha, Beta and Delta variants emerged in the United States. Each well held millions of PBMCs cultured in IMDM containing about 5% human AB serum and approximately 9.8 IU/ml IL-2, with roughly 10 ug/ml peptide pools added. Half of the culture medium was replaced with fresh IL-2-containing medium on days 3 and 7. Once the cells had been in culture for ten to eleven days, the EasySep CD4+ T cell isolation kit was used to isolate CD4+ T cells by negative selection. PBMCs were separated from whole blood using Ficoll-Paque Plus gradient centrifugation and then either used fresh or cryopreserved at -140C. Culture conditions were generally each tested in triplicate wells.

The data were obtained in a study of vaccination and CD4 T cells after COVID-19 (dated by TCRdb to between 2021 and 2024). Looking at the study overall: SARS-CoV-2 positivity had been established in the convalescent patients by nasal swab PCR, and mild disease was recorded in several of these patients and severe disease in one. The convalescent cohort included six males and four females, with two Hispanic individuals, seven Caucasians, two Asians and one multiracial person. Participants received two doses of either the Pfizer-BioNTech BNT162b2 vaccine (n=8) or the Moderna mRNA-1273 vaccine (n=2). Post-COVID blood samples were collected from convalescent patients a median of around 100 days after diagnosis, with a range of roughly 30 to 170 days. The time from the second vaccine dose to post-vaccine blood sampling had a median of roughly 79 days and ranged from about 12 to 250 days. For stimulating the cultures, overlapping spike peptide pools were used, derived from SARS-CoV-2 as well as from the common cold coronaviruses HCoV-NL63, HCoV-OC43 and HCoV-229E. Control cultures received a CEFX viral epitope pool as the positive control, an HIV-1 Nef peptide pool as the negative control, or no peptide. In around 9 COVID-19 convalescent patients and a few infection-naive healthy vaccine recipients, researchers compared the spike-specific CD4+ TCR repertoire from before mRNA vaccination with the repertoire from after. General conclusions and limits of the study: The median number of SARS-CoV-2-reactive clonotypes rose from roughly 20 after infection to a few dozen after vaccination, but the change was not significant. In convalescent patients, a median about 90% of post-vaccine SARS-CoV-2-reactive clones were detected only after vaccination, and vaccine-specific priming was suggested by this finding. Nearly all vaccine-specific clones in convalescent patients (304 of 307) were mono-reactive for SARS-CoV-2 spike rather than cross-reactive with common cold coronaviruses. The number of convalescent patients in the study was relatively small, and the study did not examine early timepoints following natural infection.

CDR1 and CDR2 (MNHNS, SASEGT) derive from the germline V gene. Trimmed from V: 6 bases; trimmed from J: 8 bases; junction bases lacking a gene match: 9. The CDR3, cysteine through phenylalanine, is 15 amino acids long. Only CDR3 DNA remains: 45 bases, in frame from the first base. The library came from PCR. At the Johns Hopkins FTIC core, DNA from the cultured CD4+ T cells underwent TCR sequencing with the Oncomine TCR Beta short-read assay. The QIAamp micro DNA kit was used to extract genomic DNA from the cultured CD4+ T cells. Oncomine TCR Beta libraries from cultured CD4+ T cells were pooled with unique dual indexes and sequenced on an Illumina iSeq 100. The authors processed their data as follows. Non-productive sequences were removed, and CDR3s that did not start with C, did not end with F or W, or were shorter than 7 amino acids were discarded. Antigen-specific clonotypes were identified with the MANAFEST web application by comparing peptide-stimulated wells with reference and other culture wells. For a clone to be called positive, the clone needed an FDR below 0.05, an odds ratio above 5, and a productive frequency above 0.1% in at least two of three replicate wells. Cross-reactive clonotypes were defined as significantly expanded in both SARS-CoV-2 spike wells and at least one common cold coronavirus spike condition. CDR3 homology was assessed with Levenshtein distances (stringdist) and unrooted phylogenetic trees (ape) in R version 3.6.1. Using fastp trimming at Q25 and MiXCR clonotype assembly, TCRdb reanalyzed the public sequencing data and kept in-frame beta chains. Duplicate CDR3 protein sequences are folded into a single record with the most common DNA and genes. V and J calls and clone size were set by TCRdb, not the authors. This sample gives under 6,500 distinct CDR3 sequences in total; approximately 77% of them show up just once. Roughly 18% of the sample belongs to the ten largest clones.

The chain uses TRBV6-1 and TRBJ2-3, and 12 junction bases match TRBD2. The specimen was CD4+ T cells from blood, cultured in vitro. The receptor's source is a human donor who had recovered from COVID-19. The encoded CDR3 is CASRIPSGGAFTQYF. In nucleotide form, the sequence is TGTGCCAGCAGGATTCCTAGCGGGGGGGCTTTTACGCAGTATTTT.